The 14 T cell receptor beta chains listed next were all sequenced from one sample in a study of PD-L1 blockade in urothelial cancer. TCRdb's table, derived via immunoSEQ multiplex PCR, lists solely in-frame clones and lacks some. The repertoire holds around 43,000 clones, with nearly 90% as singletons. Time point given: pretreatment peripheral blood. This material consisted of PBMCs, taken around atezolizumab (anti-PD-L1) treatment. The origin of the receptors is a donor at least 40 years old with urothelial cancer.

The V call is TRBV19, the J call TRBJ1-1; D not resolved. CDR1 and CDR2 from the germline V gene are LNHDA and SQIVND (reference sequence). This CDR3 spans 16 amino acids. V was pared by 5 bases and J by 1 base, with 17 bases between. The CDR3 sequence: CASSPGVGSGNTEAFF. The CDR3 nucleotides read TGTGCCAGTAGTCCCGGAGTGGGGAGTGGGAACACTGAAGCTTTCTTT.

The V call is TRBV28, the J call TRBJ2-3, with D possibly being TRBD1 (6 bases). CDR3 length: 13 residues. Trimming cost V 8 bases and J 1 base, with 10 bases left between them. Germline assignment: CDR1 MDHEN and CDR2 SYDVKM. The CDR3 bases are TGTGCCAGCGGACAGTTAGGCACAGATACGCAGTATTTT. It translates to CASGQLGTDTQYF. The variable domain in full, completed from reference TRBV28 and TRBJ2-3, reads DVKVTQSSRYLVKRTGEKVFLECVQDMDHENMFWYRQDPGLGLRLIYFSYDVKMKEKGDIPEGYSVSREKKERFSLILESASTNQTSMYLCASGQLGTDTQYFGPGTRLTVL.

This chain uses TRBV6-5 with TRBJ2-7; D perhaps matches TRBD2 (5 bases). Germline V gene lookup returns CDR1 MNHEY and CDR2 SVGAGI. The length of the CDR3 is 13 residues. V lost 4 bases, J lost 7 bases, and 14 bases lay in between. CDR3 bases: TGTGCCAGCAGTTTCCACCGGACTGGAGAGCAGTACTTC. Translated: CASSFHRTGEQYF.

The genes are TRBV11-2 and TRBJ2-2; D is possibly TRBD2 (5 bases). Looked up from germline, CDR1 is SGHAT and CDR2 is FQNNGV. Trimming shortened V by 5 bases and J by 4 bases, and 8 bases separated the two germline ends. The CDR3 has 13 amino acids. CDR3 nucleotides: TGTGCCAGCAGCAGCACTAGCACCGGGGAGCTGTTTTTT. Its protein is CASSSTSTGELFF.

V is TRBV5-1 and J is TRBJ2-5; tentatively, D is TRBD1 (6 bases). Germline V gives CDR1 SGHRS, CDR2 YFSETQ. The V and J ends lost 4 bases and 4 bases respectively, with 17 bases between them. The CDR3 covers 15 residues. CDR3 in amino acids: CASSPLGATRETQYF. The CDR3 coding sequence is TGCGCCAGCAGCCCCCTGGGGGCCACCCGAGAGACCCAGTACTTC.

The rearrangement joins TRBV11-2 to TRBJ2-1, with D unresolved. This CDR3 spans 15 amino acids. With 4 bases removed from V and 0 bases from J, the gap between germline ends came to 10 bases. From germline, CDR1 is SGHAT and CDR2 FQNNGV. The CDR3 loop reads CASSSLPSSYNEQFF. CDR3 sequence (DNA): TGTGCCAGCAGCTCACTTCCGAGCTCCTACAATGAGCAGTTCTTC.

The J gene is TRBJ1-1, the V gene TRBV11-3; TRBD1 is a possible D gene (5 bases). The CDR3 is 14 residues long. The germline V gene encodes CDR1 SGHNT and CDR2 YENEEA. Trimming pared 5 bases from V and 0 bases from J, leaving 10 bases between. CDR3 loop: CASSHPGMNTEAFF. CDR3 nucleotides: TGTGCCAGCAGCCACCCAGGGATGAACACTGAAGCTTTCTTT. The full variable domain, rest sourced from reference TRBV11-3 and TRBJ1-1, is EAGVVQSPRYKIIEKKQPVAFWCNPISGHNTLYWYLQNLGQGPELLIRYENEEAVDDSQLPKDRFSAERLKGVDSTLKIQPAELGDSAVYLCASSHPGMNTEAFFGQGTRLTVV.

This sequence joins TRBV29-1 and TRBJ2-7, with a possible D match to TRBD1 (6 bases). Per germline, CDR1 SQVTM and CDR2 ANQGSEA. The CDR3 has 14 amino acids. Trimming cost V 4 bases and J 2 bases, with 15 bases left between them. The CDR3 sequence: CSVGRTERTYEQYF. The CDR3 coding sequence is TGCAGCGTTGGGCGGACAGAAAGGACCTACGAGCAGTACTTC.

This chain connects TRBV28 to TRBJ2-5; D is uncertain. V lost 5 bases to trimming and J lost 1 base, with 8 bases between them. The length of the CDR3 is 13 residues. Germline values: CDR1 MDHEN, CDR2 SYDVKM. The CDR3 is CASSLQSQETQYF. The CDR3 coding sequence is TGTGCCAGCAGTCTCCAGTCCCAAGAGACCCAGTACTTC.

This sequence joins TRBV18 and TRBJ1-2; 10 bases map to TRBD1. The germline V gene has CDR1 KGHSH and CDR2 LQKENI. This CDR3 is 15 amino acids long. The ends lost 3 bases at V and 5 bases at J; junction bases unmatched: 6. The CDR3 bases are TGTGCCAGCTCACCCGGACAGGGGGGGAATTATGGCTACACCTTC. Amino acids: CASSPGQGGNYGYTF. The full variable domain, rest sourced from reference TRBV18 and TRBJ1-2, is NAGVMQNPRHLVRRRGQEARLRCSPMKGHSHVYWYRQLPEEGLKFMVYLQKENIIDESGMPKERFSAEFPKEGPSILRIQQVVRGDSAAYFCASSPGQGGNYGYTFGSGTRLTVV.

The chain combines TRBV5-6 with TRBJ2-7; 9 bases fit TRBD2. The germline gives CDR1 SGHDT, CDR2 YYEEEE. The CDR3 is 16 residues long. Trimming took 4 bases from V and 6 from J; bases not matched to a gene: 14. The CDR3 coding sequence is TGTGCCAGCAGCCCCGGGGGGGGTAGCGGGAGCCGCGAGCAGTACTTC. Amino acids: CASSPGGGSGSREQYF.

The chain links TRBV11-2 to TRBJ2-7; 11 bases line up with TRBD2. Germline CDR1 SGHAT, CDR2 FQNNGV. V trimming: 5 bases; J trimming: 4 bases; junction bases outside the gene matches: 1. The CDR3 is 13 amino acids. The CDR3 nucleotides read TGTGCCAGCAGCCCTAGCGGGAGGTACGAGCAGTACTTC. Translation: CASSPSGRYEQYF.

The V and J genes are TRBV9 and TRBJ2-1, with 11 bases that match TRBD2. The junction had 3 bases not matched to a gene; V was cut back by 3 bases and J by 4 bases. Germline V lookup: CDR1 SGDLS, CDR2 YYNGEE. The CDR3 totals 15 residues. In DNA, the CDR3 is TGTGCCAGCAGCGCCGGGACTAGCGGATACAATGAGCAGTTCTTC. It is translated as CASSAGTSGYNEQFF.

The chain joins TRBV2 to TRBJ2-4; TRBD1 aligns across 10 bases. V gave up 7 bases and J gave up 5 bases; unmatched junction bases: 11. The CDR3 totals 16 residues. Per the germline V gene, CDR1 is SNHLY and CDR2 is FYNNEI. The chain's CDR3 is CASTLGLTGGQNIQYF. The CDR3 nucleotides are TGTGCCAGCACCCTGGGACTGACAGGGGGCCAAAACATTCAGTACTTC.